One T cell receptor beta chain is described in this entry. Other DNA variants within this sample encode the same CDR3. These data come from a study of control samples from healthy donors and cancer patients. Trimming took off 3 bases at V and 0 bases at J, with 5 bases between the two ends. Germline CDR1 and CDR2: MNHEY and SVGEGT. The CDR3 extends over 13 amino acids. Sequenced by immunoSEQ multiplex PCR; TCRdb stores in-frame clones only, minus some. In the table there are about 57,000 clones, about 91% of which are singletons. V gene TRBV6-2 or TRBV6-3 combines with J gene TRBJ1-2; D gene uncertain. This TCR derives from a man aged 25-45 years with colorectal cancer. The specimen sequenced was PBMCs. CDR3 amino acids: CASSYGANYGYTF. As DNA, the CDR3 is TGTGCCAGCAGTTATGGAGCTAACTATGGCTACACCTTC.